Following are 9 T cell receptor beta chains from one sample sequenced in a study of blood T cell repertoires in COVID-19. Clones were read by immunoSEQ multiplex PCR, and TCRdb kept only the in-frame ones, dropping some. This sample has some 220,000 clones, with 86% found just once. Sequencing was carried out using PBMCs or T cells enriched from blood (not recorded which). The origin of the receptors is a woman between 35 and 50 years old with acute COVID-19.

This clone has just one count. The chain recombines TRBV9 with TRBJ2-1; 9 bases map to TRBD1. V was pared by 4 bases and J by 6 bases, with 8 bases of the junction left unmatched. The CDR3 consists of 15 residues. Germline V gene sequence: CDR1 SGDLS, CDR2 YYNGEE. Here the CDR3 DNA reads TGTGCCAGCAGCCCAAGGACAGGGGCGGGCAATGAGCAGTTCTTC. Translating it yields CASSPRTGAGNEQFF.

The V gene is TRBV18, the J gene TRBJ2-1; 8 bases map to TRBD1. The CDR3 runs to 14 residues. V lost 6 bases to trimming and J lost 7 bases; unmatched junction nucleotides: 8. In germline, CDR1 is KGHSH, CDR2 LQKENI. The CDR3 spells CASSQGQGENEQFF. CDR3 in DNA: TGTGCCAGCTCCCAAGGACAGGGTGAGAATGAGCAGTTCTTC.

The V and J genes are TRBV3-1 (or the pseudogene TRBV3-2) and TRBJ1-2, with D possibly matching TRBD1 (6 bases). The CDR3 covers 13 residues. V was pared by 6 bases and J by 8 bases, with 16 bases between. CDR1 and CDR2 (germline): LGHDT, YNNKEL (reference sequence). CDR3 sequence: CASRGGGGEGYTF. The CDR3 DNA reads as TGTGCCAGCAGGGGAGGGGGTGGAGAGGGCTACACCTTC.

V gene TRBV5-8 combines with J gene TRBJ2-1, with TRBD1 matching over 8 bases. With 2 bases clipped from V and 7 bases from J, the junction kept 11 bases outside the gene matches. The CDR3 is 16 amino acids. Germline V gene data show CDR1 as SGHTS and CDR2 as YDEGEE. The DNA for the CDR3 is TGTGCCAGCAGCTTAGGACAGGGCTTTCGTGAAAATGAGCAGTTCTTC. Translated, it gives CASSLGQGFRENEQFF.

This sequence joins TRBV5-1 and TRBJ1-6, with a possible D match to TRBD1 (6 bases). V lost 0 bases and J lost 7, with 11 bases in between. Per germline, CDR1 SGHRS and CDR2 YFSETQ. The CDR3 loop spans 15 amino acids. The CDR3 spells CASSLDDRLNSPLHF. CDR3 DNA sequence: TGCGCCAGCAGCTTGGATGACAGGTTGAATTCACCCCTCCACTTT. The variable domain in full, completed from reference TRBV5-1 and TRBJ1-6, reads KAGVTQTPRYLIKTRGQQVTLSCSPISGHRSVSWYQQTPGQGLQFLFEYFSETQRNKGNFPGRFSGRQFSNSRSEMNVSTLELGDSALYLCASSLDDRLNSPLHFGNGTRLTVT.

As to this clone: At the DNA level, this CDR3 is encoded by other sequences in the same sample as well. CDR3 DNA: TGTGCCAGCAGTTTCATGAACACTGAAGCTTTCTTT. It is translated as CASSFMNTEAFF. This sequence joins TRBV12-3 or TRBV12-4 and TRBJ1-1; D remains unclear. V lost 3 bases and J 0 bases, leaving 2 bases between the germline ends. The CDR3 sequence is 12 residues long.

The J gene is TRBJ1-1, the V gene TRBV7-3, with TRBD1 matching 9 bases. The CDR3 loop spans 14 amino acids. With 5 bases clipped from V and 1 base from J, the junction kept 2 bases outside the gene matches. Germline loops: CDR1 SGHTA, CDR2 FQGTGA. The CDR3: CASSQQGANTEAFF. CDR3 coding DNA: TGTGCCAGCAGCCAACAGGGGGCGAACACTGAAGCTTTCTTT.

The rearrangement uses TRBV5-4 and TRBJ1-1; no firm D call. Germline V lookup: CDR1 SGHNT, CDR2 YYREEE (reference sequence). V was pared by 3 bases and J by 2 bases, with 14 bases between. The CDR3 covers 15 residues. The CDR3 DNA is TGTGCCAGCAGCTCCCACGGAACAGAAAACACTGAAGCTTTCTTT. Its translation: CASSSHGTENTEAFF. The full variable domain, its missing parts supplied by reference TRBV5-4 and TRBJ1-1, is ETGVTQSPTHLIKTRGQQVTLRCSSQSGHNTVSWYQQALGQGPQFIFQYYREEENGRGNFPPRFSGLQFPNYSSELNVNALELDDSALYLCASSSHGTENTEAFFGQGTRLTVV.

The chain links TRBV7-2 to TRBJ2-7; 10 bases match TRBD1. This CDR3 is 14 amino acids long. Germline assignment: CDR1 SGHTA and CDR2 FQGNSA. J gave up 9 bases and V 5 bases, and 10 bases lay outside the gene matches. In DNA form, the CDR3 reads TGTGCCAGCAGCCCCCGGGACAGGGGACTGGTGCAGTACTTC. It specifies CASSPRDRGLVQYF.